Shown below are 17 T cell receptor beta chains from a single sample sequenced in a study of blood T cell repertoires in COVID-19. Assay: immunoSEQ multiplex PCR; the TCRdb copy retains only in-frame clones and omits some. The table records approximately 190,000 clones, roughly 89% of them present only once. Sample: PBMCs or T cells enriched from blood (not recorded which). The receptors stem from a woman aged 25 to 45 who had been exposed to COVID-19.

This clone was seen a handful of times. This chain connects TRBV30 to TRBJ2-3; 10 bases fit TRBD2. J lost 2 bases, V lost 2 bases, and 10 bases had no gene match. CDR1 and CDR2 from the germline V gene are GTSNPN and SVGIG (reference sequence). CDR3 size: 17 residues. The CDR3 sequence is CAWSPLPAGGFTDTQYF. Here the CDR3 DNA reads TGTGCCTGGAGTCCACTCCCAGCGGGGGGGTTCACAGATACGCAGTATTTT.

The J gene is TRBJ1-6, the V gene TRBV5-1, with TRBD1 identical over 10 bases. The germline V gene encodes CDR1 SGHRS and CDR2 YFSETQ. V lost 4 bases to trimming and J lost 7 bases; unmatched junction nucleotides: 5. The CDR3 has 15 residues. CDR3 DNA: TGCGCCAGCAGCACAGGACAGGGGGACAATTCACCCCTCCACTTT. Translation gives CASSTGQGDNSPLHF.

The CDR3 spells CASSLRSLYEQYF. CDR3 in DNA: TGTGCCAGCAGCCTCAGGTCCCTCTACGAGCAGTACTTC. The rearrangement joins TRBV6-5 to TRBJ2-7; no clear D. This CDR3 comprises 13 residues. Germline lookup yields CDR1 MNHEY and CDR2 SVGAGI. The V and J ends lost 6 bases and 3 bases respectively, with 12 bases between them.

The chain carries TRBV19 and TRBJ1-1; D gene uncertain. Trimming shortened V by 7 bases and J by 6 bases, and 9 bases separated the two germline ends. The V gene's germline CDR1 is LNHDA and CDR2 SQIVND (reference sequence). The CDR3 has 11 amino acids. The CDR3 here is CASNNSPEAFF. The CDR3 DNA is TGTGCCAGTAATAACAGCCCTGAAGCTTTCTTT. Using reference TRBV19 and TRBJ1-1 for the parts outside the CDR3, the full variable domain is DGGITQSPKYLFRKEGQNVTLSCEQNLNHDAMYWYRQDPGQGLRLIYYSQIVNDFQKGDIAEGYSVSREKKESFPLTVTSAQKNPTAFYLCASNNSPEAFFGQGTRLTVV.

This chain joins TRBV27 and TRBJ2-7; the match to TRBD2 covers 9 bases. The CDR3 has 14 amino acids. The ends lost 6 bases at V and 2 bases at J; junction bases unmatched: 5. CDR1 is MNHEY, CDR2 SMNVEV, per germline (reference sequence). For the CDR3, the DNA is TGTGCCAGCAGCTTTAGCGGGGGCGCCTACGAGCAGTACTTC. Amino acids: CASSFSGGAYEQYF.

This clone was seen a few times. V is TRBV27 and J is TRBJ1-5, with 10 bases identical to TRBD1. The CDR3 contains 17 residues. V lost 7 bases to trimming and J lost 3 bases; unmatched junction nucleotides: 12. Germline CDR1 reads MNHEY; CDR2 reads SMNVEV (reference sequence). This chain's CDR3 is CASTQTPGQGFNQPQHF. As DNA, the CDR3 is TGTGCCAGCACCCAAACACCGGGACAGGGGTTCAATCAGCCCCAGCATTTT.

The rearrangement joins TRBV12-5 to TRBJ2-5; 7 nucleotides agree with TRBD2. V gave up 0 bases and J gave up 5 bases; unmatched junction bases: 6. The CDR3 runs to 15 residues. CDR1 is LGHNT, CDR2 FRNRAP, per germline. As DNA, the CDR3 is TGTGCTAGTGGTTTGGTTGGCGGGGGAGAGGAGACCCAGTACTTC. It translates to CASGLVGGGEETQYF.

This chain uses TRBV5-5 with TRBJ1-2, with 12 bases identical to TRBD1. The V segment lost 2 bases and the J segment 12 bases; nucleotides outside the gene matches: 8. The CDR3 is 14 amino acids. Germline CDR1 and CDR2: SGHKS and YYEKEE (reference sequence). The chain's CDR3 is CASSFTRDRGRDTF. In nucleotides, the CDR3 is TGTGCCAGCAGCTTTACCCGGGACAGGGGGCGAGACACCTTC.

The chain carries TRBV7-2 and TRBJ2-1; TRBD2 agrees at 10 bases. The CDR3 sequence is 16 residues long. Losses at the gene ends were 1 base for V and 1 base for J; bases not matched to a gene: 1. Germline values: CDR1 SGHTA, CDR2 FQGNSA. CDR3 DNA sequence: TGTGCCAGCAGCTTAGGACTAGCGGGTTCCTACAATGAGCAGTTCTTC. Amino acids: CASSLGLAGSYNEQFF.

V usage is TRBV27 and J usage is TRBJ2-1; 7 bases align to TRBD1. CDR1 is MNHEY, CDR2 SMNVEV, per germline (reference sequence). The CDR3 consists of 17 residues. Losses at the gene ends were 1 base for V and 3 bases for J; bases not matched to a gene: 9. The CDR3 sequence: CASSLWGMTGIYNEQFF. DNA for the CDR3: TGTGCCAGCAGTTTATGGGGAATGACAGGGATCTACAATGAGCAGTTCTTC.

This clone was detected only once. The J gene is TRBJ1-1, the V gene TRBV19; TRBD1 might be the D (5 bases). This CDR3 contains 15 residues. The V gene's germline CDR1 is LNHDA and CDR2 SQIVND (reference sequence). Deletions cut 5 bases from V and 1 base from J, with 14 bases between. The CDR3 DNA is TGTGCCAGTAGTCCGGTGGGGGAGGAGAACACTGAAGCTTTCTTT. This gives the protein CASSPVGEENTEAFF. Filled out from reference TRBV19 and TRBJ1-1, the complete variable domain reads DGGITQSPKYLFRKEGQNVTLSCEQNLNHDAMYWYRQDPGQGLRLIYYSQIVNDFQKGDIAEGYSVSREKKESFPLTVTSAQKNPTAFYLCASSPVGEENTEAFFGQGTRLTVV.

The chain is built from TRBV30 and TRBJ1-6; tentatively, D is TRBD1 (5 bases). The CDR3 is made up of 14 amino acids. Trimming stripped 6 bases from V and 5 bases from J, with 14 bases between. From germline, CDR1 is GTSNPN and CDR2 SVGIG (reference sequence). CDR3 sequence (DNA): TGTGCCTGTACCCAGGGCACGGATAATTCACCCCTCCACTTT. Translating gives CACTQGTDNSPLHF.

V usage is TRBV7-6 and J usage is TRBJ1-1; 8 positions agree with TRBD1. CDR3 length: 19 amino acids. Germline CDR1 is SGHVS and CDR2 is FNYEAQ. The V and J ends lost 2 bases and 3 bases, in that order; junction bases with no gene match: 17. The CDR3 loop reads CASSLRVEKWTGRDTEAFF. CDR3 DNA: TGTGCCAGCAGCTTACGAGTCGAGAAGTGGACAGGGAGGGACACTGAAGCTTTCTTT. Full variable domain (outside the CDR3, taken from reference TRBV7-6 and TRBJ1-1): GAGVSQSPRYKVTKRGQDVALRCDPISGHVSLYWYRQALGQGPEFLTYFNYEAQQDKSGLPNDRFSAERPEGSISTLTIQRTEQRDSAMYRCASSLRVEKWTGRDTEAFFGQGTRLTVV.

V is TRBV21-1 and J is TRBJ2-1; the table gives TRBD2 as D, unverified against the DNA. TRBV21-1 is tagged as a pseudogene. This CDR3 has 9 residues. The CDR3 DNA is TGTGCCAACCCGGTTGAGCAGTTCTTC. It codes for CANPVEQFF.

The chain is built from TRBV9 and TRBJ2-5; weak D call: TRBD2 (6 bases). This CDR3 region has 14 residues. Germline assignment: CDR1 SGDLS and CDR2 YYNGEE. V was pared by 3 bases and J by 2 bases, with 11 bases between. The CDR3 nucleotides read TGTGCCAGCAGCGAGGCGGGGATACAAGAGACCCAGTACTTC. Translating it yields CASSEAGIQETQYF.

This chain links TRBV7-9 with TRBJ2-2; 8 bases map to TRBD2. The CDR3 runs 16 residues. The germline V gene has CDR1 SEHNR and CDR2 FQNEAQ (reference sequence). J lost 5 bases, V lost 1 base, and 6 bases had no gene match. As DNA, the CDR3 is TGTGCCAGCAGCTTAGGGTCTAGCGGGCGGACCGGGGAGCTGTTTTTT. This sequence encodes CASSLGSSGRTGELFF.

The chain combines TRBV7-2 with TRBJ1-1; D call uncertain. This CDR3 contains 13 residues. V was trimmed by 1 base and J by 4 bases, leaving 7 bases between them. CDR1 and CDR2 from the germline V gene are SGHTA and FQGNSA. The CDR3 bases are TGTGCCAGCAGCTTAGGAGCGAGCACTGAAGCTTTCTTT. It is translated as CASSLGASTEAFF. Full variable domain (outside the CDR3, taken from reference TRBV7-2 and TRBJ1-1): GAGVSQSPSNKVTEKGKDVELRCDPISGHTALYWYRQSLGQGLEFLIYFQGNSAPDKSGLPSDRFSAERTGGSVSTLTIQRTQQEDSAVYLCASSLGASTEAFFGQGTRLTVV.